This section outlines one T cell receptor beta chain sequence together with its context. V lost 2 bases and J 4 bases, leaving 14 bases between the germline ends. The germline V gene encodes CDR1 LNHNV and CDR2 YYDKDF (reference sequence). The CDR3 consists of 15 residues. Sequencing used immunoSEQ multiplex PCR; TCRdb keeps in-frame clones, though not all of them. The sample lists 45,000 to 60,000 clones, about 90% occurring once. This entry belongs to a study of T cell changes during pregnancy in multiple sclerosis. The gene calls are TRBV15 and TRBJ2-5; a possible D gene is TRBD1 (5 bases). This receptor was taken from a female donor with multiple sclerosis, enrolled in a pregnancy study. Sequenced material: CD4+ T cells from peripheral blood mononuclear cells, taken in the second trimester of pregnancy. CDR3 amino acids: CATSRMTDQGETQYF. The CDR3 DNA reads TGTGCCACCAGCAGAATGACAGACCAGGGAGAGACCCAGTACTTC. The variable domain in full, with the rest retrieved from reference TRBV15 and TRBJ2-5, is DAMVIQNPRYQVTQFGKPVTLSCSQTLNHNVMYWYQQKSSQAPKLLFHYYDKDFNNEADTPDNFQSRRPNTSFCFLDIRSPGLGDTAMYLCATSRMTDQGETQYFGPGTRLLVL.